There are a few counts of the clone carrying this T cell receptor (beta chain). Its antigen is undetermined. It was by quantitative 5'-RACE with molecular barcodes that TCR beta libraries were made. TCRdb re-analysed the 5' RACE reads in MiXCR, keeping a single row per CDR3 protein. This repertoire shows under 450,000 distinct CDR3 sequences, 20% to 25% found once; its top ten account for over 10%. This entry belongs to a study of CD8 T cells in ankylosing spondylitis. The CDR3 length is 15 residues. V gave up 5 bases and J gave up 2 bases; unmatched junction bases: 8. CDR1 is SGHAT and CDR2 is FQNNGV in the germline V gene. Study-wide results and limits: Seemingly distinctive of ankylosing spondylitis blood was a TCR beta motif formed by eight highly homologous variants. Disease-linked clones reportedly concentrated significantly in matched ankylosing spondylitis synovial fluid. Certain motif variants had earlier been reported in reactive arthritis synovial fluid and blood.

The sample comprised blood, either unsorted or a sorted T cell fraction (not recorded which). The sequence was collected from a male donor with ankylosing spondylitis or in good health (not recorded which). The genes are TRBV11-2 and TRBJ2-7; 8 bases are a match to TRBD2. CDR3: CASSVSGGLTYEQYF. The CDR3 nucleotides are TGTGCCAGCAGCGTAAGCGGGGGCCTTACCTACGAGCAGTACTTC. Full variable domain (remainder filled in from reference TRBV11-2 and TRBJ2-7): EAGVAQSPRYKIIEKRQSVAFWCNPISGHATLYWYQQILGQGPKLLIQFQNNGVVDDSQLPKDRFSAERLKGVDSTLKIQPAKLEDSAVYLCASSVSGGLTYEQYFGPGTRLTVT.